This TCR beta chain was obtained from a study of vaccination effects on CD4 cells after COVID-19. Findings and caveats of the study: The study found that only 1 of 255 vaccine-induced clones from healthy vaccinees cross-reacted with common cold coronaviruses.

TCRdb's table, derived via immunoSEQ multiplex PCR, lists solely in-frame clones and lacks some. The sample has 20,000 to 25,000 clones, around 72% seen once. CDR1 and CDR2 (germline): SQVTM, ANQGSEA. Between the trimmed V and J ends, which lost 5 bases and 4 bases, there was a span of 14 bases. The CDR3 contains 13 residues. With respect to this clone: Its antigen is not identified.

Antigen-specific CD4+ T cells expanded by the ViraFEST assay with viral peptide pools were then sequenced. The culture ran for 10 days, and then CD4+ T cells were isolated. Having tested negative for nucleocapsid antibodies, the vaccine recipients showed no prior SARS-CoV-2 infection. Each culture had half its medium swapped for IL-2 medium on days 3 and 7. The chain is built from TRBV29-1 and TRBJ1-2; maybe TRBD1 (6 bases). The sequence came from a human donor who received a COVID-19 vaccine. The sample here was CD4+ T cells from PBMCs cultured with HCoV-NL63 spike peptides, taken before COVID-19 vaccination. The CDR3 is CSVFRQDSYGYTF. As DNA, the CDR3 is TGCAGCGTTTTCCGACAGGACTCCTATGGCTACACCTTC.